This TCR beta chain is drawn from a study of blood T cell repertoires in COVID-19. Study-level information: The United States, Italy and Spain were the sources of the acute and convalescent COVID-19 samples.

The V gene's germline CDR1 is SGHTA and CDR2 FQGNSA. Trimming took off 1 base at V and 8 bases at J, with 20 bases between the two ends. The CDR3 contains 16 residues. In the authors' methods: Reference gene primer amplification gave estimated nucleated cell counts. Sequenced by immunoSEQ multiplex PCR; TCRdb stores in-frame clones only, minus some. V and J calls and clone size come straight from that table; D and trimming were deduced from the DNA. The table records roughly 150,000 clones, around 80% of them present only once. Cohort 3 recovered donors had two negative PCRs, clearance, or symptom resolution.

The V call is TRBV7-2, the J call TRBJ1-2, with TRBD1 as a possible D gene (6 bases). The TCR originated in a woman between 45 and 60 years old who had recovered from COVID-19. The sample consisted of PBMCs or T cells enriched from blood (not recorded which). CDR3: CASSLEPGLRGTGYTF. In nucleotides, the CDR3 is TGTGCCAGCAGCTTAGAACCAGGCCTTAGGGGGACCGGCTACACCTTC. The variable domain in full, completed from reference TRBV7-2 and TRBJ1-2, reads GAGVSQSPSNKVTEKGKDVELRCDPISGHTALYWYRQSLGQGLEFLIYFQGNSAPDKSGLPSDRFSAERTGGSVSTLTIQRTQQEDSAVYLCASSLEPGLRGTGYTFGSGTRLTVV.